This T cell receptor beta chain was recorded in a study of Graves' ophthalmopathy and Graves' hyperthyroidism. Study-wide points: Ophthalmopathy progression prediction by the model yielded a sensitivity of 60% to 71% and a specificity of 72.22%.

This clonotype has at least ten counts. Its specificity is unknown. Amplification from RNA transcripts yielded the TCR beta CDR3 regions. After a first-round RT-PCR with HTBI primers, a second-round multiplex PCR was run. MiXCR was run by TCRdb on the multiplex PCR reads, yielding one entry per CDR3 protein. The sample yields 350,000 to 400,000 distinct CDR3 sequences, about a sixth seen once. Germline V CDR1 and CDR2: KGHSH, LQKENI. Unmatched junction bases numbered 11, after V lost 3 bases and J lost 4 bases. This CDR3 spans 16 amino acids. The chain is built from TRBV18 and TRBJ1-1; 7 positions match TRBD1. The receptor's source is a woman between 18 and 29 years old with Graves' ophthalmopathy. The sequenced sample was peripheral blood. CDR3 sequence (DNA): TGTGCCAGCTCACCGACAGGGCCAGATTTGAGCACTGAAGCTTTCTTT. This translates into CASSPTGPDLSTEAFF.